These 3 T cell receptor beta chains originate from one sample sequenced in a study of T-cell reconstitution after alpha-beta-depleted transplantation in children listed by TCRdb under 2016. Library method: PCR. The sequencer listed for this sample is Illumina HiSeq 2500. To normalize quantification of the TCRbeta repertoire, the TCR libraries were built with molecular barcoding that relied on unique molecular identifiers. TCRdb reprocessing: public reads trimmed at Q25 with fastp, clones called with MiXCR, in-frame beta chains kept. Each CDR3 protein gets just one entry, which takes the most common genes and DNA from the rows behind it. The sample data list 250,000 to 400,000 distinct CDR3 sequences, and around 25% of these were observed just once. The ten largest clonotypes hold about 10% of the sample. Read against the paper, the sample's treatment or condition label means: allogeneic hematopoietic cell transplantation with graft depleted of TCRalphabeta T cells and CD19 B cells.

The sequencing here drew on PBMCs, mostly from graft donor cells, taken 180 days after TCRalphabeta/CD19-depleted stem cell transplant. Every receptor here comes from a male patient between 5 and 17 years old who had a stem cell transplant for acute lymphoblastic leukemia, so the T cells may come from the graft donor.

A few counts support this clonotype. This rearrangement joins TRBV27 to TRBJ2-3; TRBD1 agrees at 8 bases. Germline trimming cut 3 bases from V and 4 bases from J; bases unmatched to any gene: 9. Looked up from germline, CDR1 is MNHEY and CDR2 is SMNVEV (reference sequence). This CDR3 has 16 residues. CDR3 amino acids: CASSLIDRGSADTQYF. In DNA, the CDR3 is TGTGCCAGCAGTTTGATTGACAGGGGTAGTGCAGATACGCAGTATTTT.

The chain joins TRBV20-1 to TRBJ2-1; a weak D match, TRBD1 (5 bases). The V end was cut by 1 base, the J end by 8 bases, with 15 bases between. Germline-derived CDR1 and CDR2 are DFQATT and SNEGSKA (reference sequence). This CDR3 has 14 amino acids. The DNA of the CDR3 is TGCAGTGCTAGAGGGGGCGGCTGGCTCGATGAGCAGTTCTTC. It translates to CSARGGGWLDEQFF.

This clonotype was seen a few times. The chain couples TRBV7-3 to TRBJ2-7; TRBD2 might be the D (5 bases). The V end was cut by 1 base, the J end by 6 bases, with 10 bases between. The CDR3 totals 13 residues. Per the germline V gene, CDR1 is SGHTA and CDR2 is FQGTGA. The chain's CDR3 is CASSLIRDSEQYF. The DNA for the CDR3 is TGTGCCAGCAGCTTAATACGGGATTCCGAGCAGTACTTC.